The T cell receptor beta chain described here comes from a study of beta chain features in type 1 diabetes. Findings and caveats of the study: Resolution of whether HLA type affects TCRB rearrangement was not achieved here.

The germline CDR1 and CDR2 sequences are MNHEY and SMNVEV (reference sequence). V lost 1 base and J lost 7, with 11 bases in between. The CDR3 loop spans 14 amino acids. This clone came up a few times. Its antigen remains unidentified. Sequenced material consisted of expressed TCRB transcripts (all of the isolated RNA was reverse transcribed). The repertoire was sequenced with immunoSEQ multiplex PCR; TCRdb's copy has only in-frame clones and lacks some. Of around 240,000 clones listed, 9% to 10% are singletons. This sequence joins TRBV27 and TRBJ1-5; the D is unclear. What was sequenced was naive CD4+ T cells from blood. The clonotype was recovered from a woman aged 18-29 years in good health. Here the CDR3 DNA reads TGTGCCAGCAGTTTATTGGGAGGCGGCCAGCCCCAGCATTTT. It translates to CASSLLGGGQPQHF.